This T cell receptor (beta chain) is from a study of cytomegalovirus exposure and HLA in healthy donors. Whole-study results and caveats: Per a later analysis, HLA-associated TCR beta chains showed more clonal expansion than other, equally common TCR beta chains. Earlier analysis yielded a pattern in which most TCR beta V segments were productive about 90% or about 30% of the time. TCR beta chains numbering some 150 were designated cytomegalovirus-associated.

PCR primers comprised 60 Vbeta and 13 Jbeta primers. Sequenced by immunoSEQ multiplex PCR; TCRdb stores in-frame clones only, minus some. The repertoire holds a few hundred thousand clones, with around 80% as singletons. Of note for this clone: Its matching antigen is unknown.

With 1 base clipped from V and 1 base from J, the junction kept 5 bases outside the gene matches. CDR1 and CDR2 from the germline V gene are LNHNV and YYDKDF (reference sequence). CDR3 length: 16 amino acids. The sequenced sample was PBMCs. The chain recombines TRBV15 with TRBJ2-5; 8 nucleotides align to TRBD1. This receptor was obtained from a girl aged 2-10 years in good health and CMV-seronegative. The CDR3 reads CATSRADRAGQETQYF. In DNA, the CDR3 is TGTGCCACCAGCAGAGCGGACAGGGCGGGCCAAGAGACCCAGTACTTC.